This passage covers 2 T cell receptor beta chains from one sample sequenced in a study of shared clonotypes between healthy human individuals. TCRdb's copy holds only in-frame clones and misses some; the assay was immunoSEQ multiplex PCR. The table lists over a million clones, roughly 80% of them singletons. The sample taken for sequencing was memory CD4+ T cells sorted from blood. Subset noted: CD45RA-negative fraction. These receptor sequences come from a man aged 18 to 30 in good health.

V gene TRBV7-8 combines with J gene TRBJ2-6; possibly TRBD1 for D (6 bases). This CDR3 has 17 residues. V lost 2 bases and J lost 0, with 11 bases in between. The germline CDR1 and CDR2 sequences are SGHVS and FQNEAQ. The CDR3: CASSLLGAYSGANVLTF. The DNA for the CDR3 is TGTGCCAGCAGCTTACTGGGGGCATACTCTGGGGCCAACGTCCTGACTTTC. Together with reference TRBV7-8 and TRBJ2-6, the CDR3 gives the full variable domain: GAGVSQSPRYKVAKRGQDVALRCDPISGHVSLFWYQQALGQGPEFLTYFQNEAQLDKSGLPSDRFFAERPEGSVSTLKIQRTQQEDSAVYLCASSLLGAYSGANVLTFGAGSRLTVL.

This clone was counted once. The rearrangement joins TRBV14 to TRBJ1-2; TRBD1 might be the D (5 bases). Germline values: CDR1 SGHDN, CDR2 FVKESK. V was pared by 0 bases and J by 8 bases, with 16 bases between. The CDR3 extends over 15 amino acids. The CDR3 DNA reads TGTGCCAGCAGCCAAGAGGTCAGCAGGGCGGGCGGCTACACCTTC. Protein product: CASSQEVSRAGGYTF. The full variable domain, its missing parts supplied by reference TRBV14 and TRBJ1-2, is EAGVTQFPSHSVIEKGQTVTLRCDPISGHDNLYWYRRVMGKEIKFLLHFVKESKQDESGMPNNRFLAERTGGTYSTLKVQPAELEDSGVYFCASSQEVSRAGGYTFGSGTRLTVV.